A selection of T cell receptor beta chains follows, all from one sample in a study of blood T cell repertoires in COVID-19. Data came from immunoSEQ multiplex PCR; TCRdb stores just in-frame clones and leaves some out. The sample consists of about 180,000 clones, approximately 80% of them appearing once. The sequencing input was peripheral blood. All receptors come from a human donor in a cohort sampled during active COVID-19. Both conserved end residues are part of each CDR3. D genes are given only for firm matches. Size tells how often a clone was seen (once, few, many) or the class of an expanded clone, and some rows leave it out.

J | size | V | D | CDR3 | DNA
TRBJ1-1 | . | TRBV6-2/TRBV6-3 | . | CASSPGQMNTEAFF | TGTGCCAGCAGTCCAGGACAGATGAACACTGAAGCTTTCTTT
TRBJ1-2 | . | TRBV1 | . | CTPCGHSYGYTF | TGCACCCCCTGCGGGCATAGCTATGGCTACACCTTC
TRBJ1-5 | few | TRBV18 | . | CASSSRNYSNQPQHF | TGTGCCAGCTCCTCGCGGAATTATAGCAATCAGCCCCAGCATTTT
TRBJ1-4 | . | TRBV5-1 | TRBD1 | CASSRDSATNEKLFF | TGCGCCAGCAGCCGGGACAGTGCAACTAATGAAAAACTGTTTTTT
TRBJ2-7 | . | TRBV5-6 | TRBD2 | CASSSRSSGRGAYEQYF | TGTGCCAGCAGCTCCCGGAGTAGCGGGAGGGGGGCCTACGAGCAGTACTTC
TRBJ2-5 | . | TRBV5-6 | TRBD1 | CASSGDRGETQYF | TGTGCCAGCAGCGGGGACAGGGGAGAGACCCAGTACTTC
TRBJ1-6 | . | TRBV19 | TRBD1 | CASSILVPGQGGSPLHF | TGTGCCAGTAGTATTCTCGTACCGGGACAGGGGGGTTCACCCCTCCACTTT
TRBJ2-7 | . | TRBV5-6 | TRBD2 | CASSLAGGLYEQYF | TGTGCCAGCAGTTTAGCGGGAGGGCTATACGAGCAGTACTTC
TRBJ2-3 | . | TRBV6-5 | TRBD1 | CASREDRGGTDTQYF | TGTGCCAGCAGGGAGGACAGGGGCGGGACAGATACGCAGTATTTT
TRBJ2-2 | . | TRBV5-1 | TRBD2 | CASSVTGGTNTGELFF | TGCGCCAGCAGCGTTACGGGGGGGACGAACACCGGGGAGCTGTTTTTT
TRBJ2-7 | once | TRBV7-2 | TRBD2 | CASSSGLSAGGAHEQYF | TGTGCCAGCAGCTCCGGTCTAAGCGCGGGAGGCGCCCACGAGCAGTACTTC
TRBJ1-6 | once | TRBV3-1/TRBV3-2 | TRBD1 | CASSPGDRTSPLHF | TGTGCCAGCAGCCCCGGGGACAGAACGTCACCCCTCCACTTT
TRBJ2-7 | . | TRBV19 | TRBD1 | CASSLSKQGFSYEQYF | TGTGCCAGTAGCCTATCGAAACAGGGGTTTTCGTACGAGCAGTACTTC
TRBJ1-6 | . | TRBV28 | TRBD1 | CASSSWDRASPLHF | TGTGCCAGCAGTTCCTGGGACAGGGCCTCACCCCTCCACTTT
TRBJ2-7 | few | TRBV6-6 | TRBD1 | CASRGRGTGNNEQYF | TGTGCCAGCAGAGGACGGGGGACAGGGAACAACGAGCAGTACTTC
TRBJ2-7 | . | TRBV7-2 | TRBD2 | CASSSGLAGEQYF | TGTGCCAGCAGCTCGGGACTAGCGGGCGAGCAGTACTTC
TRBJ2-7 | . | TRBV10-3 | TRBD2 | CAISDASGAYEQYF | TGTGCCATCAGTGACGCTAGCGGGGCCTACGAGCAGTACTTC
TRBJ1-4 | . | TRBV2 | . | CASSDIDQQANEKLFF | TGTGCCAGCAGTGACATAGATCAACAGGCTAATGAAAAACTGTTTTTT
TRBJ2-6 | once | TRBV27 | . | CASGRDSGANVLTF | TGTGCCAGCGGGAGAGACTCTGGGGCCAACGTCCTGACTTTC
TRBJ2-6 | . | TRBV5-5 | TRBD1 | CASSLQDRLVSGANVLTF | TGTGCCAGCAGCTTACAGGACAGGCTTGTTTCTGGGGCCAACGTCCTGACTTTC
TRBJ1-5 | few | TRBV4-1 | . | CASSQGQGGNQPQHF | TGCGCCAGCAGCCAAGGCCAGGGCGGCAATCAGCCCCAGCATTTT
TRBJ2-7 | . | TRBV27 | TRBD1 | CASSRTGLGNEQYF | TGTGCCAGCAGCCGGACAGGGCTGGGTAACGAGCAGTACTTC
TRBJ1-3 | . | TRBV5-1 | . | CASSLTVAPGGNTIYF | TGCGCCAGCAGCTTGACCGTGGCCCCGGGAGGAAACACCATATATTTT
TRBJ2-4 | . | TRBV11-2 | . | CASSLSWQGKNIQYF | TGTGCCAGCAGCTTATCGTGGCAGGGGAAAAACATTCAGTACTTC
TRBJ2-7 | . | TRBV11-1 | TRBD1 | CASSSPSGTVSYEQYF | TGTGCCAGCAGCTCCCCTTCGGGGACAGTTTCCTACGAGCAGTACTTC
TRBJ1-2 | few | TRBV5-1 | TRBD1 | CASSGGQGGYTF | TGCGCCAGCAGCGGAGGACAGGGCGGCTACACCTTC
TRBJ2-1 | . | TRBV4-3 | TRBD2 | CASSQGGTSVPVSYNEQFF | TGCGCCAGCAGCCAAGGAGGGACTAGCGTTCCAGTCTCCTACAATGAGCAGTTCTTC
TRBJ2-7 | . | TRBV6-5 | . | CASKAGPAYEQYF | TGTGCCAGCAAGGCGGGACCAGCCTACGAGCAGTACTTC